This is a list of T cell receptor beta chains from one sample in a study of blood T cell repertoires in COVID-19. The data were produced by immunoSEQ multiplex PCR, yet TCRdb's version contains in-frame clones alone and is incomplete. The table shows about 370,000 clones, with 89% occurring only once. The sequencing sample was made of peripheral blood. The receptors shown here come from a woman aged 25 to 39 with COVID-19, enrolled during active disease. Each CDR3 is given with its conserved first and last residue. Where a row states a size, it is once, few, many or the class of an expanded clone; other rows omit it.

abundance,j_gene,v_gene,CDR3aa
NA,TRBJ2-5,TRBV5-1,CASSSAGQLQETQYF
NA,TRBJ2-1,TRBV16,CASSQPEGTGRWNEQFF
NA,TRBJ2-3,TRBV9,CASSEGGGGTDTQYF
NA,TRBJ1-2,TRBV6-5,CASSYSISGNYGYTF
once,TRBJ1-2,TRBV19,CASSPAGTGLTNYGYTF
NA,TRBJ2-7,TRBV6-5,CASSRGGGDYEQYF
NA,TRBJ2-1,TRBV27,CASSPREREFNEQFF
NA,TRBJ2-1,TRBV6-5,CASSQGPPYNEQFF
NA,TRBJ1-5,TRBV6-2/TRBV6-3,CASSYPPGLSNQPQHF
NA,TRBJ1-1,TRBV29-1,CSARVLKDEAFF
NA,TRBJ2-5,TRBV29-1,CSVETAGRSQETQYF
NA,TRBJ2-3,TRBV12-3/TRBV12-4,CASSLSSTDTQYF
NA,TRBJ2-3,TRBV29-1,CSVSGTDTDTQYF
NA,TRBJ1-2,TRBV2,CASSDRGRGYTF
NA,TRBJ1-3,TRBV6-6,CASSYSGGSGNTIYF
few,TRBJ1-5,TRBV27,CASSVSGQYSNQPQHF
NA,TRBJ1-5,TRBV4-1,CASSQVGGNQPQHF
NA,TRBJ2-1,TRBV3-1/TRBV3-2,CASSGLAGSYNEQFF
NA,TRBJ2-3,TRBV18,CASSPPGLAGGTDTQYF